Listed below are T cell receptor beta chains from one sample, sequenced in a study of cytomegalovirus exposure and HLA in healthy donors. Data came from immunoSEQ multiplex PCR; TCRdb stores just in-frame clones and leaves some out. The sample consists of about 180,000 clones, over 65% of them appearing once. Sequences were obtained from PBMCs. The receptors were sampled from a woman aged 55-75 years in good health and CMV-seropositive. Both conserved end residues are part of each CDR3. The D gene is left open where the match is weak. Expanded clones get a size class; other rows say once, few or many, or leave the size out.

cdr3_nt cdr3_aa j_call v_call clone_size d_call
TGCGCCAGCAGTGCTTTCGGGAGTCTTGGCTACACCTTC CASSAFGSLGYTF TRBJ1-2 TRBV5-1 NA NA
TGTGCCAGCAGTTCACTTAGGGGGTTCTCCTACGAGCAGTACTTC CASSSLRGFSYEQYF TRBJ2-7 TRBV6-5 NA NA
TGTGCCAGCAGCTTGACGGGTATGGATGAAAAACTGTTTTTT CASSLTGMDEKLFF TRBJ1-4 TRBV5-6 NA NA
TGTGCCTGGAGCATCCTCAGTGGCTCTGGGGCCAACGGCCTGACTTTC CAWSILSGSGANGLTF TRBJ2-6 TRBV30 once NA
TGCAGCGTCGGAATAGCGGGGGGCTCCTACAATGAGCAGTTCTTC CSVGIAGGSYNEQFF TRBJ2-1 TRBV29-1 few TRBD2
TGTGCCAGCAGCTTCGAGGGGGTAGATAATTCACCCCTCCACTTT CASSFEGVDNSPLHF TRBJ1-6 TRBV11-1 NA NA
TGTGCCAGCAGTGTACCACAGGGGGGGAAGTACTTC CASSVPQGGKYF TRBJ2-7 TRBV28 NA NA
TGTGCCAGCAGCGTAGACTGGGCCCTAAACACCATATATTTT CASSVDWALNTIYF TRBJ1-3 TRBV9 NA NA
TGCGCCAGCAGCTTGGCCGAGAGGAAAGGTGAGCAGTTCTTC CASSLAERKGEQFF TRBJ2-1 TRBV5-1 NA NA
TGCGCCAGCAGCTTGGTGGCGGGAGGGCACACCGGGGAGCTGTTTTTT CASSLVAGGHTGELFF TRBJ2-2 TRBV5-1 NA TRBD2
TGTGCCAGCAGTCGGGACACGAGCAATCAGCCCCAGCATTTT CASSRDTSNQPQHF TRBJ1-5 TRBV2 NA NA
TGTGCCAGCAGCTGGGGGGTAGGCTACGAGCAGTACTTC CASSWGVGYEQYF TRBJ2-7 TRBV7-8 NA NA
TGTGCCAGCAGAGCAGGACTAGCGGGGGGCACAGATACGCAGTATTTT CASRAGLAGGTDTQYF TRBJ2-3 TRBV2 NA TRBD2
TGTGCCAGCAACCCCCCAGACAGGGTTCTTATGGACACTGAAGCTTTCTTT CASNPPDRVLMDTEAFF TRBJ1-1 TRBV7-9 NA TRBD1
TGTGCCAGCAGCGGGGTGTGGAACACTGAAGCTTTCTTT CASSGVWNTEAFF TRBJ1-1 TRBV6-1 NA NA
TGTGCCAGCAGTGCAGTGGGCCGGGGGGGTGAAAAACTGTTTTTT CASSAVGRGGEKLFF TRBJ1-4 TRBV2 NA NA
TGTGCCAGCAGTCCGGACAGGGGAGCCAAAAACAGTCAGTACTTC CASSPDRGAKNSQYF TRBJ2-4 TRBV2 NA TRBD1
TGTGCCAGCAGCCCGGACTTTCAGAACACCGGGGAGCTGTTTTTT CASSPDFQNTGELFF TRBJ2-2 TRBV11-3 NA NA
TGTGCCAGCAGTTATAGTCTCAATCAGCCCCAGCATTTT CASSYSLNQPQHF TRBJ1-5 TRBV27 NA NA
TGTGCCAGCAGGGGACAGGGGGCGGAAATTGGCTACACCTTC CASRGQGAEIGYTF TRBJ1-2 TRBV6-1 few TRBD1
TGTGCCAGCTCACCTTCGGGACAGGGGGGAGCCAAAAACATTCAGTACTTC CASSPSGQGGAKNIQYF TRBJ2-4 TRBV18 few TRBD1
TGTGCCAGCAGTGGGATAGCCACCCCTCTCTACGAGCAGTACTTC CASSGIATPLYEQYF TRBJ2-7 TRBV2 NA NA
TGTGCCAGCAGCTTTTCGACAGATTTCCCTTTGTATGGCTACACCTTC CASSFSTDFPLYGYTF TRBJ1-2 TRBV5-5 NA NA
TGCGCCAGCAGCTTGGCCTTCGGGGAGGCAGATACGCAGTATTTT CASSLAFGEADTQYF TRBJ2-3 TRBV5-1 NA NA
TGTGCCAGCAGCGTAGGCCGATTAGGACTAGCGCCGTCGACGGGGGAGCTGTTTTTT CASSVGRLGLAPSTGELFF TRBJ2-2 TRBV9 NA TRBD2
TGCGCCAGCAACCCCGACAGTATGTCTTCTTCACCCCTCCACTTT CASNPDSMSSSPLHF TRBJ1-6 TRBV5-1 NA NA
TGTGCCAGCAGTGGCCCCCAAACCCCTTTCTCTCAGCGGAGCCTTTACAATGAGCAGTTCTTC CASSGPQTPFSQRSLYNEQFF TRBJ2-1 TRBV28 NA NA
TGCGCCAGCAGCCAAGTCCAGGGTCTATCCTACGAGCAGTACTTC CASSQVQGLSYEQYF TRBJ2-7 TRBV4-1 NA NA
TGTGCCACCAGCTGGAGGCTTGGGACAGGATTAAGCACAGATACGCAGTATTTT CATSWRLGTGLSTDTQYF TRBJ2-3 TRBV15 NA TRBD1
TGTGCCAGCAGTGGGACAGGGTATGGCTACACCTTC CASSGTGYGYTF TRBJ1-2 TRBV28 NA TRBD1
TGTGCCAGCACCCGCGGGGGGGTAGGGTACGAGCAGTACTTC CASTRGGVGYEQYF TRBJ2-7 TRBV9 NA TRBD2
TGTGCCAGCAGTTCCTGGGTTGGGGGGAATCAGCCCCAGCATTTT CASSSWVGGNQPQHF TRBJ1-5 TRBV27 NA NA
TGTGCCAGCAGCTTTGAACGGGGCTCCTACAATGAGCAGTTCTTC CASSFERGSYNEQFF TRBJ2-1 TRBV5-6 few NA
TGTGCCAGCAGCTTGAACTTGGACAGGGGGCAAGAGACCCAGTACTTC CASSLNLDRGQETQYF TRBJ2-5 TRBV5-4 once TRBD1
TGTGCCAGCAGCTTAATCGGAGGGCGGGAGGGGGAGCAGTTCTTC CASSLIGGREGEQFF TRBJ2-1 TRBV7-3 NA TRBD2
TGTGCCTGGAGTGTGTTGAGCGGGGCAGATACGCAGTATTTT CAWSVLSGADTQYF TRBJ2-3 TRBV30 NA TRBD2
TGTGCCAGCACCCTGAGGGGGGGGTCTAGCAATCAGCCCCAGCATTTT CASTLRGGSSNQPQHF TRBJ1-5 TRBV28 NA NA
TGTGCCAGCAGGCCCGGAGGCTCTGGGGCCAACGTCCTGACTTTC CASRPGGSGANVLTF TRBJ2-6 TRBV6-5 NA NA
TGTGCCACCCGGGGGGTACTTTACTACGAGCAGTACTTC CATRGVLYYEQYF TRBJ2-7 TRBV10-3 NA TRBD2
TGTGCCAGCAGTAATAGCGGATTTGGGACCCAGTACTTC CASSNSGFGTQYF TRBJ2-5 TRBV27 NA NA
TGCGCCAGCAGCTGGGACCCGGCCGGGACTAGTAGAGATGAGCAGTTCTTC CASSWDPAGTSRDEQFF TRBJ2-1 TRBV5-1 NA TRBD2
TGTGCCAGCAGCCCCTACCCCGGGACAATGAACACTGAAGCTTTCTTT CASSPYPGTMNTEAFF TRBJ1-1 TRBV5-4 few NA
TGTGCCAGCAGCCAACGGGACTGGGGCTTCACCAGGGAGCTGTTTTTT CASSQRDWGFTRELFF TRBJ2-2 TRBV5-5 NA NA
TGTGCCAGTAGCTCCCTTGACATACAGGGCTACACCTTC CASSSLDIQGYTF TRBJ1-2 TRBV19 NA NA
TGTGCCAGCTCACCACCGACCGCGGCAACGGGGGAGCAGTACTTC CASSPPTAATGEQYF TRBJ2-7 TRBV18 NA NA
TGTGCCAGCAGCTTAACGGTCGGCAGGGCGTCCTTCTACAATGAGCAGTTCTTC CASSLTVGRASFYNEQFF TRBJ2-1 TRBV7-3 NA NA
TGTGCCAGCAGCTTAGCGGCTAGCGTATACAATGAGCAGTTCTTC CASSLAASVYNEQFF TRBJ2-1 TRBV11-2 NA NA
TGTGCTAGCAGCCCGGGACAGGGCGGAAGGGAGACCCAGTACTTC CASSPGQGGRETQYF TRBJ2-5 TRBV7-7 NA TRBD1
TGTGCCTCCCACCTGAGGGGAGGAGAGACCCAGTACTTC CASHLRGGETQYF TRBJ2-5 TRBV30 NA NA
TGTGCCAGCAGCCGGGGACAGGGACGGGCAGAGACCCAGTACTTC CASSRGQGRAETQYF TRBJ2-5 TRBV7-7 NA TRBD1
TGTGCCAGCAGCTCCCTGACAGGGGACTACGAGCAGTACTTC CASSSLTGDYEQYF TRBJ2-7 TRBV7-9 once TRBD1
TGTGCCAGCAGTTTTGGGCTAGCGGGAGAGTATACGCAGTATTTT CASSFGLAGEYTQYF TRBJ2-3 TRBV27 NA TRBD2
TGTGCCAGCAGTGATAGGCAGGCAAGATCTGGAAACACCATATATTTT CASSDRQARSGNTIYF TRBJ1-3 TRBV2 NA NA
TGTGCCACCAGCTCGATCCGGAATCAGCCCCAGCATTTT CATSSIRNQPQHF TRBJ1-5 TRBV15 NA NA
TGCGCCAGCAGCCCTATAGGACTAGCGGATCCCTCTGGGGCCAACGGCCTGACTTTC CASSPIGLADPSGANGLTF TRBJ2-6 TRBV4-1 NA TRBD2
TGTGCCAGCAGCTTAGGGATTCCAGGGAGGACATCCTACGAGCAGTACTTC CASSLGIPGRTSYEQYF TRBJ2-7 TRBV7-2 NA NA
TGTGCCAGCTCACCGGGACATTATTCCACAGATACGCAGTATTTT CASSPGHYSTDTQYF TRBJ2-3 TRBV18 NA NA
TGTGCTAGCAGCCCCCCCGGGACTAGCGTACAAGAGACCCAGTACTTC CASSPPGTSVQETQYF TRBJ2-5 TRBV7-7 NA TRBD2
TGTGCCAGCAGCTTAGCAGGGCACAGCTCCTACAATGAGCAGTTCTTC CASSLAGHSSYNEQFF TRBJ2-1 TRBV11-2 NA NA
TGCGCCAGCAGCTTGGCAGCGGGGTCCTACAATGAGCAGTTCTTC CASSLAAGSYNEQFF TRBJ2-1 TRBV5-1 NA TRBD2